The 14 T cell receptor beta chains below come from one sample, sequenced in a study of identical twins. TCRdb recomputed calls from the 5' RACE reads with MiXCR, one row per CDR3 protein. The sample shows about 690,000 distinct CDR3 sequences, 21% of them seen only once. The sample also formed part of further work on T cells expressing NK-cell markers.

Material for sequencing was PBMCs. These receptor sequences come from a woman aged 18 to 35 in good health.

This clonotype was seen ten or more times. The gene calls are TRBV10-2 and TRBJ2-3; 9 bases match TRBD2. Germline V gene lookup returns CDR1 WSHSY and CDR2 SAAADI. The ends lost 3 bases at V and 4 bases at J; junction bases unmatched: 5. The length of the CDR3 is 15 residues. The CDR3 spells CASSDSGSFSDTQYF. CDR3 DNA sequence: TGCGCCAGCAGTGATAGCGGGAGTTTTTCAGATACGCAGTATTTT.

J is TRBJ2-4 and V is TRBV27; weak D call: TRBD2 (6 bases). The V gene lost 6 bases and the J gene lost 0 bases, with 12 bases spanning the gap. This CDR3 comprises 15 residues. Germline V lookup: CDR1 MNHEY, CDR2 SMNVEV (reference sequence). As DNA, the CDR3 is TGTGCCAGCAGGGGACTTCTGCTAGCCAAAAACATTCAGTACTTC. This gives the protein CASRGLLLAKNIQYF.

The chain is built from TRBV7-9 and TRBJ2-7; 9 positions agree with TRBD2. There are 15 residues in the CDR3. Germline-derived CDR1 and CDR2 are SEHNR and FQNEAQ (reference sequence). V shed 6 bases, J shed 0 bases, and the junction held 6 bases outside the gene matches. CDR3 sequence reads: CASRPSGGSSYEQYF. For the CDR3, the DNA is TGTGCCAGCAGGCCAAGCGGGGGGAGCTCCTACGAGCAGTACTTC.

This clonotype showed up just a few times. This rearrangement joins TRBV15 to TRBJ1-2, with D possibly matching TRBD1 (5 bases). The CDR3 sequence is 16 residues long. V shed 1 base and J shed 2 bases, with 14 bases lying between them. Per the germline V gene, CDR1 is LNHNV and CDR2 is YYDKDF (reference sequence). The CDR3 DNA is TGTGCCACCAGCAGAGGTGGTACAGGTAAGAACTATGGCTACACCTTC. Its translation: CATSRGGTGKNYGYTF.

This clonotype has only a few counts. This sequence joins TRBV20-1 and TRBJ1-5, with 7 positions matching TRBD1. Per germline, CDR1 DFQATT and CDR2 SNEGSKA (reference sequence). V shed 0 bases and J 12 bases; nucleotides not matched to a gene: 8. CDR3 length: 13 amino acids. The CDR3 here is CSARETGEWIQHF. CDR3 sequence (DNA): TGCAGTGCTAGAGAAACAGGGGAATGGATCCAGCATTTT.

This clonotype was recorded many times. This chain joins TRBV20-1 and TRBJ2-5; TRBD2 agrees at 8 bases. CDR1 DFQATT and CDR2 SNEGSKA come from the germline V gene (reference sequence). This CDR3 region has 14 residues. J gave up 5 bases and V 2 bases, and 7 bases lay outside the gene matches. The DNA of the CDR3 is TGCAGTGCTAGACCTTTAGCGGGGACGGAGACCCAGTACTTC. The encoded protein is CSARPLAGTETQYF.

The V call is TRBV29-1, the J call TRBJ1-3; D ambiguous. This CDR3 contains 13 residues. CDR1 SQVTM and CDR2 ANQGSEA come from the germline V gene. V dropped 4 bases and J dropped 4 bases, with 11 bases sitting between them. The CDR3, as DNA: TGCAGCGTTGCCGCGGTCGGAGGAAACACCATATATTTT. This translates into CSVAAVGGNTIYF.

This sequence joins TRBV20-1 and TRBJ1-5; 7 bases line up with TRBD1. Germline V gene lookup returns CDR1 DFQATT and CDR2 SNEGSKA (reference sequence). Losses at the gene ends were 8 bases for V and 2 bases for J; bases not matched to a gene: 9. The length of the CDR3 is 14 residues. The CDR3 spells CSSQGGDGNQPQHF. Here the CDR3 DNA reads TGCAGTTCCCAGGGGGGAGATGGCAATCAGCCCCAGCATTTT.

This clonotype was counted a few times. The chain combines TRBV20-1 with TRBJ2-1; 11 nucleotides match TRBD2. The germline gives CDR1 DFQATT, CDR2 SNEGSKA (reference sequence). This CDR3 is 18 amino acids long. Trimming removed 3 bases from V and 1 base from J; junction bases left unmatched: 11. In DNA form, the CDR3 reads TGCAGTGCTAGGGGGACCGGGACTAGCGGTGGATCCTACAATGAGCAGTTCTTC. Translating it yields CSARGTGTSGGSYNEQFF.

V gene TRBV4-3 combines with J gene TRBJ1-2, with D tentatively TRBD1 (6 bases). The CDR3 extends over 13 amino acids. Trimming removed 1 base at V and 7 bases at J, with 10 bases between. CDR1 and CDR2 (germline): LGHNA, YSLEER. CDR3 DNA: TGCGCCAGCAGCCAAGCGCAGGGGACTGGCTACACCTTC. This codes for CASSQAQGTGYTF.

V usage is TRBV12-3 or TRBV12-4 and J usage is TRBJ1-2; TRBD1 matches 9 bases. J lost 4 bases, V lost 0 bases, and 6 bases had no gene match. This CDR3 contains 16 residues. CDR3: CASSLADRGKAYGYTF. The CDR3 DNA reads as TGTGCCAGCAGTTTAGCGGACAGGGGCAAGGCCTATGGCTACACCTTC.

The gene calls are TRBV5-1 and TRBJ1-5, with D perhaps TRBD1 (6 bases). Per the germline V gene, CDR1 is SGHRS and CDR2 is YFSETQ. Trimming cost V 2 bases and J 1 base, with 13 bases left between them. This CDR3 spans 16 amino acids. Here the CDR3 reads CASSLQGMGSNQPQHF. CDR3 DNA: TGCGCCAGCAGCTTACAGGGAATGGGAAGCAATCAGCCCCAGCATTTT.

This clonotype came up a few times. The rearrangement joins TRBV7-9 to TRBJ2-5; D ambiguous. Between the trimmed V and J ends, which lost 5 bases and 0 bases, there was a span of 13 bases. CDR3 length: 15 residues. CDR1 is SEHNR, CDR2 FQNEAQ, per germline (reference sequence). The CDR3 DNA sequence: TGTGCCAGCAGCCGTTTCACAGCGTACCAAGAGACCCAGTACTTC. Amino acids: CASSRFTAYQETQYF.

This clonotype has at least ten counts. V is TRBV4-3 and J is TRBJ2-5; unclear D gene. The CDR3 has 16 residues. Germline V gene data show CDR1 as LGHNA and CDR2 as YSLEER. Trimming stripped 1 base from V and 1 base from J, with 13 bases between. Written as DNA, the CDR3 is TGCGCCAGCAGCCAAGGCACTAATGGGCTCCAAGAGACCCAGTACTTC. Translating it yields CASSQGTNGLQETQYF.